Below, 13 T cell receptor beta chains from the same sample are listed, as sequenced in a study of blood T cell repertoires in COVID-19. Here immunoSEQ multiplex PCR was the method, and the copy in TCRdb shows in-frame clones only, minus some. The sample shows about 220,000 clones, approximately 83% of them seen only once. Sequencing input: PBMCs or T cells enriched from blood (not recorded which). These receptors were collected from a woman between 40 and 55 years old with acute COVID-19.

The chain employs TRBV5-4 and TRBJ1-4; no definite D call. CDR3 size: 15 residues. Trimming took off 0 bases at V and 2 bases at J, with 8 bases between the two ends. Germline V gene data show CDR1 as SGHNT and CDR2 as YYREEE (reference sequence). CDR3 coding DNA: TGTGCCAGCAGCTTGGCGGCGGGGACTAATGAAAAACTGTTTTTT. It yields the protein CASSLAAGTNEKLFF.

The sample holds one count of this clone. The CDR3 sequence is CASTYTGDTGNTIYF. As DNA, the CDR3 is TGTGCCAGCACCTATACAGGGGACACTGGAAACACCATATATTTT. The V gene is TRBV21-1, the J gene TRBJ1-3; TRBD1, as called in the table, went unchecked against the DNA. TRBV21-1 is reported as a pseudogene. CDR3 length: 15 amino acids.

The chain employs TRBV28 and TRBJ1-1, with 8 bases matching TRBD1. CDR1 and CDR2 from the germline V gene are MDHEN and SYDVKM. Losses at the gene ends were 4 bases for V and 2 bases for J; bases not matched to a gene: 6. The CDR3 covers 15 residues. CDR3 sequence (DNA): TGTGCCAGCAGTTCCTTTGGACAGGGTAACACTGAAGCTTTCTTT. This encodes CASSSFGQGNTEAFF. The entire variable domain, with the rest obtained from reference TRBV28 and TRBJ1-1, is as follows: DVKVTQSSRYLVKRTGEKVFLECVQDMDHENMFWYRQDPGLGLRLIYFSYDVKMKEKGDIPEGYSVSREKKERFSLILESASTNQTSMYLCASSSFGQGNTEAFFGQGTRLTVV.

The V call is TRBV5-1, the J call TRBJ1-4, with D perhaps TRBD1 (6 bases). This CDR3 has 15 amino acids. The V end lost 0 bases, the J end lost 7 bases, and 13 bases lay between the germline ends. The germline V gene encodes CDR1 SGHRS and CDR2 YFSETQ. The DNA for the CDR3 is TGCGCCAGCAGCTTGGGCAGGGGAGACCGTGAAAAACTGTTTTTT. Its protein is CASSLGRGDREKLFF.

This chain links TRBV15 with TRBJ2-7, with D unclear. CDR3 length: 16 residues. From germline, CDR1 is LNHNV and CDR2 YYDKDF (reference sequence). The germline V and J ends were trimmed by 0 bases and 2 bases, with 14 bases remaining between them. This CDR3 reads CATSRDLSQRTYEQYF. CDR3 in DNA: TGTGCCACCAGCAGAGATCTTAGTCAGAGGACCTACGAGCAGTACTTC.

The rearrangement joins TRBV5-1 to TRBJ1-4, with 7 bases identical to TRBD1. J gave up 4 bases and V 4 bases, and 7 bases lay outside the gene matches. From germline, CDR1 is SGHRS and CDR2 YFSETQ. The CDR3 contains 15 residues. For the CDR3, the DNA is TGCGCCAGCAGCCAACCGGGACAGAGTAATGAAAAACTGTTTTTT. It specifies CASSQPGQSNEKLFF.

The J gene is TRBJ2-1, the V gene TRBV5-4, with D maybe TRBD2 (7 bases). This CDR3 spans 16 amino acids. Trimming cost V 4 bases and J 1 base, with 15 bases left between them. Per germline, CDR1 SGHNT and CDR2 YYREEE (reference sequence). CDR3 DNA: TGTGCCAGCAGCCCCCCCGGGGGGCTATCCTACAATGAGCAGTTCTTC. Protein: CASSPPGGLSYNEQFF.

This chain joins TRBV2 and TRBJ2-5; tentative D call: TRBD2 (5 bases). Germline-derived CDR1 and CDR2 are SNHLY and FYNNEI. This CDR3 has 12 residues. Trimming removed 5 bases at V and 4 bases at J, with 8 bases between. The CDR3 nucleotides are TGTGCCAGCAGTCGCCGGGGAGAGACCCAGTACTTC. It yields the protein CASSRRGETQYF.

The V call is TRBV14, the J call TRBJ2-3; 7 bases agree with TRBD2. CDR1 and CDR2 (germline): SGHDN, FVKESK. The J segment lost 4 bases and the V segment lost 4 bases, leaving 11 bases of the junction unmatched. This CDR3 is built from 16 residues. CDR3 sequence reads: CASSRSLTGGPDTQYF. Written as DNA, the CDR3 is TGTGCCAGCAGCCGGTCCCTAACGGGAGGTCCAGATACGCAGTATTTT.

This chain uses TRBV25-1 with TRBJ2-3; D is perhaps TRBD2 (6 bases). Trimming removed 2 bases at V and 2 bases at J, with 11 bases between. Looked up from germline, CDR1 is MGHDK and CDR2 is SYGVNS. The CDR3 sequence is 15 residues long. CDR3 in DNA: TGTGCCAGCAGTGAACCCGGACTAATCACAGATACGCAGTATTTT. This codes for CASSEPGLITDTQYF.

This rearrangement joins TRBV4-3 to TRBJ1-5; tentative D call: TRBD1 (6 bases). V shed 2 bases and J shed 2 bases, with 13 bases lying between them. This CDR3 contains 16 residues. Germline values: CDR1 LGHNA, CDR2 YSLEER. CDR3 residues: CASSQTGPSGNQPQHF. The CDR3 bases are TGCGCCAGCAGCCAAACAGGGCCTTCGGGCAATCAGCCCCAGCATTTT.

The V gene is TRBV4-1, the J gene TRBJ2-2; 7 bases are a match to TRBD1. The germline CDR1 and CDR2 sequences are MGHRA and YSYEKL. Losses at the gene ends were 3 bases for V and 6 bases for J; bases not matched to a gene: 13. The CDR3 runs 17 residues. The CDR3 nucleotides are TGCGCCAGCAGCCAGGGAGCAGGGGGTTATTTGGCCGGGGAGCTGTTTTTT. This sequence encodes CASSQGAGGYLAGELFF.

In regard to this clone: The same CDR3 also results from other DNA sequences found in this sample. This chain joins TRBV7-2 and TRBJ2-2; TRBD1 might be the D (5 bases). The CDR3 consists of 15 residues. CDR1 and CDR2 (germline): SGHTA, FQGNSA. Trimming took off 1 base at V and 0 bases at J, with 6 bases between the two ends. The CDR3 DNA reads TGTGCCAGCAGCTTAGGGGGCGCGAACACCGGGGAGCTGTTTTTT. This translates into CASSLGGANTGELFF.